The 21 T cell receptor beta chains below all came from one sample that was sequenced in a study of immune evolution from preneoplasia to lung adenocarcinoma. Only in-frame clones appear in the TCRdb table, and some are missing; sequencing was by immunoSEQ multiplex PCR. The sample carries about 8,100 clones, 83% recorded once. Sequencing was performed on FFPE minimally invasive lung adenocarcinoma tissue. Receptor source: a person aged 70 to 85 with lung adenocarcinoma.

With respect to this clone: The germline gene is not matched at one end of the junction; a read error may be the cause. This sequence joins TRBV11-2 and TRBJ1-2, with D possibly being TRBD1 (6 bases). Looked up from germline, CDR1 is SGHAT and CDR2 is FQNNGV. CDR3 length: 12 residues. Here the CDR3 reads CASSLQGYGYTF. CDR3 coding DNA: TGTGCTAGCAGCTTACAGGGTTACGGCTACACCTTC.

This chain connects TRBV29-1 to TRBJ1-1; D possibly corresponds to TRBD1 (5 bases). Trimming removed 6 bases at V and 2 bases at J, with 10 bases between. Per germline, CDR1 SQVTM and CDR2 ANQGSEA. This CDR3 spans 12 amino acids. CDR3 in amino acids: CSVGRTNTEAFF. The CDR3 DNA reads TGCAGCGTGGGGAGGACAAACACTGAAGCTTTCTTT.

The rearrangement joins TRBV7-2 to TRBJ2-2; the D gene is possibly TRBD1 (6 bases). This CDR3 is built from 16 residues. The V end lost 7 bases, the J end lost 3 bases, and 18 bases lay between the germline ends. Germline CDR1 SGHTA, CDR2 FQGNSA. The CDR3 DNA is TGTGCCAGCACCCTAGTGGGGGCCGGTTACACCGGGGAGCTGTTTTTT. This encodes CASTLVGAGYTGELFF.

The gene calls are TRBV7-8 and TRBJ2-1; D possibly corresponds to TRBD1 (5 bases). The germline V gene encodes CDR1 SGHVS and CDR2 FQNEAQ. V was pared by 5 bases and J by 4 bases, with 18 bases between. CDR3 length: 16 amino acids. CDR3 in amino acids: CASSRAAGSLYNEQFF. The DNA for the CDR3 is TGTGCCAGCAGCCGAGCAGCAGGGTCCTTGTACAATGAGCAGTTCTTC.

The chain joins TRBV11-1 to TRBJ2-7; D is undetermined. Trimming shortened V by 1 base and J by 2 bases, and 9 bases separated the two germline ends. Germline V gene lookup returns CDR1 SGHAT and CDR2 FQDESV (reference sequence). CDR3 length: 14 residues. The CDR3 loop is CASSLGPSTYEQYF. In nucleotides, the CDR3 is TGTGCCAGCAGCTTAGGGCCCTCCACCTACGAGCAGTACTTC.

This clone showed up just once. The rearrangement joins TRBV19 to TRBJ1-5, with D unresolved. Germline V gene sequence: CDR1 LNHDA, CDR2 SQIVND (reference sequence). With 5 bases removed from V and 1 base from J, the gap between germline ends came to 9 bases. The CDR3 is 14 residues long. The CDR3 spells CASSRERSNQPQHF. CDR3 bases: TGTGCCAGTAGTCGGGAGCGGAGCAATCAGCCCCAGCATTTT.

This clone has a single count. The chain couples TRBV5-6 to TRBJ1-2; 9 nucleotides agree with TRBD1. Unmatched junction bases numbered 6, after V lost 4 bases and J lost 8 bases. The CDR3 spans 13 residues. Germline assignment: CDR1 SGHDT and CDR2 YYEEEE. The DNA for the CDR3 is TGTGCCAGCAGCCCGGGGACAGGGATAGGCTACACCTTC. It translates to CASSPGTGIGYTF.

This chain joins TRBV5-4 and TRBJ2-5, with 9 positions matching TRBD1. There are 15 residues in the CDR3. CDR1 is SGHNT, CDR2 YYREEE, per germline (reference sequence). V gave up 2 bases and J gave up 1 base; unmatched junction bases: 3. CDR3 coding DNA: TGTGCCAGCAGCTTAACAGGGGGCTCCCAAGAGACCCAGTACTTC. It is translated as CASSLTGGSQETQYF.

This chain's CDR3 is CASRTGPGGTKETQYF. CDR3 DNA sequence: TGTGCCAGCAGGACAGGGCCAGGGGGTACTAAAGAGACCCAGTACTTC. The chain combines TRBV27 with TRBJ2-5; 7 positions match TRBD1. The CDR3 runs 16 residues. The germline CDR1 and CDR2 sequences are MNHEY and SMNVEV (reference sequence). V lost 6 bases to trimming and J lost 3 bases; unmatched junction nucleotides: 13.

The CDR3 region has the DNA TGTGCCAGCAGCTACGGGACAGCCGAGCAGTACTTC. Protein sequence: CASSYGTAEQYF. The chain recombines TRBV25-1 with TRBJ2-7, with TRBD1 matching over 7 bases. Germline CDR1 is MGHDK and CDR2 is SYGVNS. This CDR3 contains 12 residues. The J segment lost 6 bases and the V segment lost 6 bases, leaving 5 bases of the junction unmatched.

The V call is TRBV2, the J call TRBJ1-5; no clear D gene. Germline V gene sequence: CDR1 SNHLY, CDR2 FYNNEI. Trimming pared 8 bases from V and 4 bases from J, leaving 12 bases between. The CDR3 totals 13 residues. The CDR3 here is CASRRAYNQPQHF. CDR3 sequence (DNA): TGTGCCAGCCGGAGGGCCTATAATCAGCCCCAGCATTTT. Full variable domain (rest looked up from reference TRBV2 and TRBJ1-5): EPEVTQTPSHQVTQMGQEVILRCVPISNHLYFYWYRQILGQKVEFLVSFYNNEISEKSEIFDDQFSVERPDGSNFTLKIRSTKLEDSAMYFCASRRAYNQPQHFGDGTRLSIL.

The V gene is TRBV6-5, the J gene TRBJ1-5; possibly TRBD1 for D (5 bases). V was pared by 6 bases and J by 0 bases, with 12 bases between. The germline V gene has CDR1 MNHEY and CDR2 SVGAGI. The CDR3 totals 15 residues. CDR3 protein: CASRIGAYSNQPQHF. The CDR3 bases are TGTGCCAGCAGGATCGGGGCCTATAGCAATCAGCCCCAGCATTTT.

The rearrangement links TRBV29-1 to TRBJ1-4; TRBD1 might be the D (5 bases). The CDR3 totals 14 residues. Germline V gene sequence: CDR1 SQVTM, CDR2 ANQGSEA. V lost 4 bases and J lost 2, with 11 bases in between. CDR3 bases: TGCAGCGTTGGCCGGACATCTACTAATGAAAAACTGTTTTTT. Its translation: CSVGRTSTNEKLFF.

The chain recombines TRBV30 with TRBJ1-1; D ambiguous. Germline loops: CDR1 GTSNPN, CDR2 SVGIG (reference sequence). V was cut by 5 bases and J by 0 bases, with 10 bases left in between. This CDR3 contains 13 residues. The CDR3 loop reads CAWVGTMNTEAFF. The CDR3 bases are TGTGCCTGGGTGGGAACCATGAACACTGAAGCTTTCTTT.

This clone has just one count. The rearrangement links TRBV7-3 to TRBJ2-1; D gene ambiguous. Trimming stripped 1 base from V and 5 bases from J, with 9 bases between. Germline CDR1 reads SGHTA; CDR2 reads FQGTGA. The CDR3 consists of 14 residues. The CDR3 DNA is TGTGCCAGCAGCTTAATAGCCCCCCACAATGAGCAGTTCTTC. Translating it yields CASSLIAPHNEQFF.

The chain uses TRBV28 and TRBJ2-5; tentative D call: TRBD2 (5 bases). This CDR3 comprises 13 residues. Germline V gene data show CDR1 as MDHEN and CDR2 as SYDVKM. V lost 5 bases, J lost 2 bases, and 9 bases lay in between. For the CDR3, the DNA is TGTGCCAGCAGTATCCCGGGGCAAGAGACCCAGTACTTC. Amino acid sequence: CASSIPGQETQYF.

This chain connects TRBV11-2 to TRBJ1-2; 7 bases fit TRBD1. Germline V gene sequence: CDR1 SGHAT, CDR2 FQNNGV. CDR3 length: 15 residues. V shed 6 bases and J 4 bases; nucleotides not matched to a gene: 11. The DNA for the CDR3 is TGTGCCAGCAGACACATCACAGGGGATGGCTATGGCTACACCTTC. It yields the protein CASRHITGDGYGYTF. The whole variable domain, remainder taken from reference TRBV11-2 and TRBJ1-2, is EAGVAQSPRYKIIEKRQSVAFWCNPISGHATLYWYQQILGQGPKLLIQFQNNGVVDDSQLPKDRFSAERLKGVDSTLKIQPAKLEDSAVYLCASRHITGDGYGYTFGSGTRLTVV.

The J gene is TRBJ2-5, the V gene TRBV4-1; TRBD2 is a possible D gene (5 bases). CDR1 is MGHRA and CDR2 is YSYEKL in the germline V gene. This CDR3 comprises 18 residues. Trimming removed 1 base at V and 2 bases at J, with 20 bases between. This CDR3 reads CASSQAGLLAWEQETQYF. CDR3 sequence (DNA): TGCGCCAGCAGCCAAGCAGGCCTTTTGGCGTGGGAGCAAGAGACCCAGTACTTC.

The chain carries TRBV5-1 and TRBJ1-6, with no clear D. Germline CDR1 SGHRS, CDR2 YFSETQ. The CDR3 covers 14 residues. Between the trimmed V and J ends, which lost 0 bases and 7 bases, there was a span of 8 bases. CDR3 DNA sequence: TGCGCCAGCAGCTTGGAGGGTAAAAATTCACCCCTCCACTTT. Its protein is CASSLEGKNSPLHF.

This clone has only one observation. The rearrangement joins TRBV5-1 to TRBJ2-7; 7 nucleotides line up with TRBD2. J lost 3 bases, V lost 0 bases, and 6 bases had no gene match. The CDR3 is 15 amino acids. Germline CDR1 SGHRS, CDR2 YFSETQ. CDR3: CASSLVPAGLYEQYF. CDR3 in DNA: TGCGCCAGCAGCTTGGTTCCAGCGGGGCTCTACGAGCAGTACTTC.

V gene TRBV6-5 combines with J gene TRBJ2-7; 7 bases are shared with TRBD1. The CDR3 is made up of 14 amino acids. Germline assignment: CDR1 MNHEY and CDR2 SVGAGI. J lost 1 base, V lost 5 bases, and 5 bases had no gene match. The CDR3 region has the DNA TGTGCCAGCAGTAGACAGGGTCCTTCCTACGAGCAGTACTTC. Translation: CASSRQGPSYEQYF.